This TCR beta chain derives from a study of OX40 agonist ivuxolimab in advanced cancers. Overall study context: Ivuxolimab is an agonistic anti-OX40 (CD134) antibody, and patients were treated with it. Every 2 weeks, patients got intravenous ivuxolimab at one of six dose levels (0.01-10 mg/kg).

Researchers took blood at baseline, on cycle 4 day 1, and on cycle 7 day 1. Study-wide results and limits: Some of the nonresponding patients also showed low levels of normalized T-cell clonal expansion.

Notes on this clone: No antigen is known for it.

The trim removed 3 bases at V and 6 bases at J, leaving 6 bases unmatched. The CDR3 extends over 14 amino acids. Germline CDR1 SNHLY, CDR2 FYNNEI. Assay: immunoSEQ multiplex PCR; the TCRdb copy retains only in-frame clones and omits some. The sample includes approximately 39,000 clones, around 80% of them seen just once. This rearrangement joins TRBV2 to TRBJ1-2, with TRBD1 matching over 8 bases. The receptor comes from an adult with an advanced solid tumor such as melanoma, head and neck, liver or kidney cancer. This specimen was CD4+ or CD8+ T cells sorted from blood, taken in a trial of the OX40 agonist ivuxolimab. The CDR3 DNA follows: TGTGCCAGCAGTGAGTCAGGGGGCGGCCATGGCTACACCTTC. It codes for CASSESGGGHGYTF.